This T cell receptor (beta chain) stems from a study of OX40 agonist ivuxolimab in advanced cancers. Regarding the complete study: The costimulatory receptor OX40 (CD134) was targeted by ivuxolimab, a fully human IgG2 agonistic monoclonal antibody. Intravenous ivuxolimab was administered to patients every 2 weeks at six dose levels: 0.01, 0.1, 0.3, 1.5, 3 and 10 mg/kg. Of the approximately 50 dose-escalation patients, hepatocellular carcinoma was present in around 20, melanoma in approximately 15, renal cell carcinoma in 9 and head and neck cancer in 9. The dose-escalation cohort was 80% to 90% male with a mean age of roughly 62 years, ranging from 23 to 79. Prior anti-PD-1, anti-PD-L1 or anti-CTLA-4 therapy was permitted, and 40% to 50% of dose-escalation patients had received checkpoint inhibitors. Partial responses were achieved by three dose-escalation patients, of whom one had hepatocellular carcinoma and two had cutaneous melanoma. The purpose of peripheral TCRbeta sequencing was to test whether ivuxolimab changed TCR sequence diversity and led to clonal T-cell expansion. The paper covers the monotherapy dose-escalation part of the phase I ivuxolimab trial, which included N of about 56 patients. What the study reported, not specific to this receptor: In the 0.1-3.0 mg/kg groups, partial responders had among the lowest normalized peripheral clonal expansion, particularly in CD8+ T cells. Which antigens the clonally expanded peripheral T cells were specific for was not determined. Low levels of normalized T-cell clonal expansion were also seen in some patients who did not respond. At doses of 0.1 to 3.0 mg/kg, clonal expansion of both CD4+ and CD8+ blood T cells was observed from baseline to week 6. On average, CD8+ T cells showed more expanded clones than CD4+ T cells after ivuxolimab.

CDR1 MGHRA and CDR2 YSYEKL were looked up in the germline V gene. The V and J ends are trimmed by 3 bases and 0 bases, leaving 9 bases between them. Taken from cysteine to phenylalanine, the CDR3 has 15 residues. The DNA shown is the 45-base CDR3, in frame from base 1. Patients with a history of autoimmune disease or receiving systemic immunosuppression were excluded from the trial. Peripheral blood for TCR sequencing was collected from all dose cohorts at baseline, on cycle 4 day 1, and on cycle 7 day 1. The samples were drawn from a first-in-human, open-label, multicenter phase I dose-escalation trial of ivuxolimab. Adults with locally advanced or metastatic head and neck squamous cell, hepatocellular, melanoma or renal cell carcinoma were enrolled in the trial. CD4+ and CD8+ T cells were sorted separately from peripheral blood before TCR sequencing. To sequence the TCRbeta CDR3 region, genomic DNA was isolated from the sorted cells. The immunoSEQ Assay was used to sequence the TCRbeta CDR3 regions. Sourced from immuneACCESS, this table was stored by TCRdb with only in-frame sequences that have V and J called. A share of the clones is absent; for the studies checked, an unresolved V gene accounts for under half, and the remainder has no known explanation. The sample includes tens of thousands of clones, with 88% observed a single time. The ten largest clones represent under 0.75% of the sample.

In the case of this clone: The antigen this receptor binds is unknown. No per-base quality is available; no much larger clone lies one base away.

Recombination linked TRBV4-1 to TRBJ1-3, and perhaps TRBD1 as D gene, on 5 matching bases. The TCR originated in an adult with an advanced solid tumor such as melanoma, head and neck, liver or kidney cancer. The source material was CD4+ or CD8+ T cells sorted from blood, sampled in a trial of the OX40 agonist ivuxolimab. At the DNA level, the sequence is TGCGCCAGCAGCCAGGGGCGACGCTCTGGAAACACCATATATTTT. The translation is CASSQGRRSGNTIYF.